Presented here are 6 T cell receptor beta chains from one specimen sequenced in a study of T cells in narcolepsy. Using immunoSEQ multiplex PCR, the repertoire was profiled, and TCRdb retains in-frame clones only, with some absent. Here the sample spans over 25,000 clones, about four fifths being singletons. Material for sequencing was CD45RA- memory CD4+ T cells from PBMCs. Source of these receptors: a human donor with narcolepsy.

V gene TRBV4-2 combines with J gene TRBJ1-2, with 9 bases matching TRBD1. With 1 base clipped from V and 5 bases from J, the junction kept 5 bases outside the gene matches. Germline V gene lookup returns CDR1 LGHNA and CDR2 YNFKEQ. This CDR3 has 15 amino acids. CDR3: CASSQVATGGYGYTF. The CDR3 region has the DNA TGTGCCAGCAGCCAAGTCGCGACAGGGGGATATGGCTACACCTTC.

The gene calls are TRBV2 and TRBJ1-5, with no clear D. This CDR3 comprises 15 residues. The germline V and J ends were trimmed by 0 bases and 6 bases, with 12 bases remaining between them. The V gene's germline CDR1 is SNHLY and CDR2 FYNNEI. The CDR3 bases are TGTGCCAGCAGTGAAGCGGCCGGTGGGATTCAGCCCCAGCATTTT. It encodes CASSEAAGGIQPQHF.

CDR3 protein: CASRAGTIEIRRTQYF. In DNA, the CDR3 is TGTGCCAGCAGAGCCGGGACTATCGAAATACGCCGCACGCAGTATTTT. The V and J genes are TRBV7-9 and TRBJ2-3, with 7 bases that match TRBD2. CDR1 and CDR2 (germline): SEHNR, FQNEAQ (reference sequence). This CDR3 has 16 residues. V shed 6 bases and J 9 bases; nucleotides not matched to a gene: 18. Based on the CDR3 plus reference TRBV7-9 and TRBJ2-3, the full variable domain is DTGVSQNPRHKITKRGQNVTFRCDPISEHNRLYWYRQTLGQGPEFLTYFQNEAQLEKSRLLSDRFSAERPKGSFSTLEIQRTEQGDSAMYLCASRAGTIEIRRTQYFGPGTRLTVL.

This sequence joins TRBV30 and TRBJ1-3; D is uncertain. The CDR3 length is 12 residues. CDR1 GTSNPN and CDR2 SVGIG come from the germline V gene (reference sequence). Between the trimmed V and J ends, which lost 4 bases and 4 bases, there was a span of 8 bases. CDR3 amino acids: CAWNPPGNTIYF. DNA for the CDR3: TGTGCCTGGAATCCCCCCGGAAACACCATATATTTT.

The CDR3 reads CASSPSGKTPQFF. CDR3 sequence (DNA): TGTGCCAGCAGCCCCTCGGGCAAAACGCCCCAGTTCTTC. The chain combines TRBV11-2 with TRBJ2-1; no clear D. V lost 5 bases to trimming and J lost 13 bases, with 18 bases between them. CDR1 is SGHAT, CDR2 FQNNGV, per germline. The CDR3 sequence is 13 residues long.

The CDR3 loop is CASSPKQGYTGELFF. CDR3 DNA: TGTGCCAGCTCACCAAAACAGGGCTACACCGGGGAGCTGTTTTTT. The chain combines TRBV18 with TRBJ2-2, with TRBD1 as a possible D gene (6 bases). V lost 2 bases to trimming and J lost 3 bases, with 10 bases between them. The germline V gene has CDR1 KGHSH and CDR2 LQKENI. The CDR3 is made up of 15 amino acids.